This is a list of T cell receptor beta chains from one sample in a study of regulatory T cells in long-lasting Graves disease. TCRdb processed the multiplex PCR reads anew with MiXCR; each CDR3 protein has one entry. The sample includes about 420,000 distinct CDR3 sequences, about a sixth seen only once; the top ten take under 30%. In addition, the sample was reused for a study of T cells in Graves' hyperthyroidism and ophthalmopathy.

The sample consisted of peripheral blood mononuclear cells (PBMCs), taken at new diagnosis, from a patient treated with antithyroid drugs. The source is a woman aged 18-29 years with Graves disease. Both conserved end residues are trimmed from each CDR3. Fields, in order: J gene, CDR3 length, D gene, V gene, CDR3 protein. The D gene is left open where the match is weak.

J gene: TRBJ2-1; CDR3 length: 14; D gene: TRBD2; V gene: TRBV7-9; CDR3 protein: ASSFAGTSGDNEQF
J gene: TRBJ1-2; CDR3 length: 6; D gene: NA; V gene: TRBV20-1; CDR3 protein: SVPGYT
J gene: TRBJ2-7; CDR3 length: 13; D gene: TRBD2; V gene: TRBV12-3/TRBV12-4; CDR3 protein: ASRPGRRGVYEQY
J gene: TRBJ1-5; CDR3 length: 12; D gene: NA; V gene: TRBV2; CDR3 protein: ASSEGVGWQPQH
J gene: TRBJ1-2; CDR3 length: 12; D gene: NA; V gene: TRBV3-1; CDR3 protein: ASRDRDLNYGYT
J gene: TRBJ2-1; CDR3 length: 14; D gene: NA; V gene: TRBV20-1; CDR3 protein: SARPQLPHSYNEQF
J gene: TRBJ1-5; CDR3 length: 10; D gene: NA; V gene: TRBV7-9; CDR3 protein: ASSRGDQPQH
J gene: TRBJ2-7; CDR3 length: 13; D gene: TRBD2; V gene: TRBV7-6; CDR3 protein: ASSLVLREGSEQY
J gene: TRBJ1-1; CDR3 length: 13; D gene: NA; V gene: TRBV4-3; CDR3 protein: ASSQAGHLNTEAF
J gene: TRBJ1-1; CDR3 length: 13; D gene: TRBD1; V gene: TRBV11-3; CDR3 protein: ASSPRTGGNTEAF
J gene: TRBJ2-2; CDR3 length: 12; D gene: TRBD1; V gene: TRBV20-1; CDR3 protein: SAPDRRNTGELF
J gene: TRBJ1-5; CDR3 length: 11; D gene: NA; V gene: TRBV6-5; CDR3 protein: ASSYYRSQPQH
J gene: TRBJ2-2; CDR3 length: 13; D gene: NA; V gene: TRBV19; CDR3 protein: ATRTPGGTTGELF
J gene: TRBJ2-4; CDR3 length: 10; D gene: NA; V gene: TRBV7-2; CDR3 protein: ASSIQRDIQY
J gene: TRBJ1-4; CDR3 length: 10; D gene: NA; V gene: TRBV20-1; CDR3 protein: SASRAGEKLF
J gene: TRBJ2-1; CDR3 length: 15; D gene: TRBD2; V gene: TRBV6-1; CDR3 protein: ASSGPETSGRWNEQF
J gene: TRBJ1-6; CDR3 length: 11; D gene: NA; V gene: TRBV18; CDR3 protein: ASSSQPGSPLH
J gene: TRBJ2-7; CDR3 length: 13; D gene: NA; V gene: TRBV28; CDR3 protein: ASSFSAGAVYEQY
J gene: TRBJ2-5; CDR3 length: 14; D gene: NA; V gene: TRBV11-2; CDR3 protein: ASSLDPRGRQETQY
J gene: TRBJ2-5; CDR3 length: 10; D gene: NA; V gene: TRBV28; CDR3 protein: ATRGFQETQY
J gene: TRBJ1-5; CDR3 length: 15; D gene: NA; V gene: TRBV12-3/TRBV12-4; CDR3 protein: ASRSGSNKFSNQPQH
J gene: TRBJ1-5; CDR3 length: 13; D gene: NA; V gene: TRBV9; CDR3 protein: ASSVSWQNNQPQH
J gene: TRBJ2-1; CDR3 length: 11; D gene: NA; V gene: TRBV20-1; CDR3 protein: SARPLASYEQF
J gene: TRBJ1-3; CDR3 length: 11; D gene: NA; V gene: TRBV27; CDR3 protein: ASIDRSGNTIY
J gene: TRBJ2-1; CDR3 length: 12; D gene: TRBD2; V gene: TRBV7-8; CDR3 protein: ASKNGGSINEQF
J gene: TRBJ2-2; CDR3 length: 15; D gene: TRBD2; V gene: TRBV24-1; CDR3 protein: ATSGPMTSGSTGELF
J gene: TRBJ2-7; CDR3 length: 12; D gene: NA; V gene: TRBV27; CDR3 protein: ASRAGTTTYEQY
J gene: TRBJ2-1; CDR3 length: 15; D gene: TRBD2; V gene: TRBV6-2/TRBV6-3; CDR3 protein: ASTNPQAGGPRSEQF
J gene: TRBJ2-7; CDR3 length: 10; D gene: TRBD1; V gene: TRBV29-1; CDR3 protein: SAGTGGYEQY
J gene: TRBJ2-7; CDR3 length: 12; D gene: NA; V gene: TRBV27; CDR3 protein: ASSLSTTRNEQY
J gene: TRBJ2-2; CDR3 length: 16; D gene: TRBD2; V gene: TRBV10-3; CDR3 protein: ATVGPTSGRAHTGELF
J gene: TRBJ2-1; CDR3 length: 12; D gene: NA; V gene: TRBV12-3/TRBV12-4; CDR3 protein: ASSLLGRTNEQF
J gene: TRBJ2-3; CDR3 length: 12; D gene: NA; V gene: TRBV7-9; CDR3 protein: ASSFSGAADTQY
J gene: TRBJ2-1; CDR3 length: 13; D gene: NA; V gene: TRBV6-2/TRBV6-3; CDR3 protein: ASGYSSSFYNEQF
J gene: TRBJ1-4; CDR3 length: 11; D gene: NA; V gene: TRBV30; CDR3 protein: AWSVAGDEKLF
J gene: TRBJ1-1; CDR3 length: 13; D gene: TRBD1; V gene: TRBV5-4; CDR3 protein: ASSLSLTGGTEAF
J gene: TRBJ2-2; CDR3 length: 13; D gene: NA; V gene: TRBV7-3; CDR3 protein: ASSPGSANTGELF
J gene: TRBJ1-5; CDR3 length: 15; D gene: TRBD1; V gene: TRBV28; CDR3 protein: ASLPGGSVKVNQPQH
J gene: TRBJ1-5; CDR3 length: 15; D gene: NA; V gene: TRBV5-1; CDR3 protein: ASSLGPSSRADQPQH
J gene: TRBJ2-6; CDR3 length: 15; D gene: TRBD1; V gene: TRBV12-3/TRBV12-4; CDR3 protein: ASSFAGTGTGANVLT
J gene: TRBJ2-1; CDR3 length: 12; D gene: NA; V gene: TRBV18; CDR3 protein: ASSPRDPSNEQF
J gene: TRBJ2-7; CDR3 length: 13; D gene: NA; V gene: TRBV20-1; CDR3 protein: SARDLAAGPYEQY
J gene: TRBJ2-1; CDR3 length: 13; D gene: TRBD2; V gene: TRBV10-1; CDR3 protein: ASSESGGRADEQF
J gene: TRBJ2-5; CDR3 length: 13; D gene: NA; V gene: TRBV28; CDR3 protein: ASRTLGGAEETQY
J gene: TRBJ2-7; CDR3 length: 16; D gene: TRBD2; V gene: TRBV24-1; CDR3 protein: ATSGVLAGGPPGYEQY
J gene: TRBJ1-1; CDR3 length: 11; D gene: NA; V gene: TRBV3-1; CDR3 protein: ASSLRPDNKAF
J gene: TRBJ1-1; CDR3 length: 11; D gene: NA; V gene: TRBV11-2; CDR3 protein: ASSSPENTEAF
J gene: TRBJ2-5; CDR3 length: 11; D gene: NA; V gene: TRBV11-2; CDR3 protein: ASSLFFEEAQY
J gene: TRBJ2-5; CDR3 length: 13; D gene: NA; V gene: TRBV28; CDR3 protein: ASSSPGRVQETQY
J gene: TRBJ2-1; CDR3 length: 15; D gene: TRBD2; V gene: TRBV20-1; CDR3 protein: SARDLAGWSSYNEQF
J gene: TRBJ2-1; CDR3 length: 13; D gene: TRBD2; V gene: TRBV28; CDR3 protein: ASIEREARGNEQF
J gene: TRBJ2-1; CDR3 length: 13; D gene: NA; V gene: TRBV7-3; CDR3 protein: ASSLIPGYYNEQF
J gene: TRBJ1-1; CDR3 length: 12; D gene: NA; V gene: TRBV4-1; CDR3 protein: ASSHSGRYTEAF
J gene: TRBJ1-5; CDR3 length: 11; D gene: NA; V gene: TRBV20-1; CDR3 protein: SALRDSNQPQH
J gene: TRBJ2-3; CDR3 length: 12; D gene: NA; V gene: TRBV27; CDR3 protein: ASTRSVGTDTQY
J gene: TRBJ1-2; CDR3 length: 11; D gene: NA; V gene: TRBV7-3; CDR3 protein: ASNLSSNYGYT
J gene: TRBJ2-7; CDR3 length: 15; D gene: TRBD2; V gene: TRBV6-9; CDR3 protein: ASSYWRAGGTADEQY
J gene: TRBJ1-1; CDR3 length: 12; D gene: NA; V gene: TRBV2; CDR3 protein: ASSEQGSNTEAF